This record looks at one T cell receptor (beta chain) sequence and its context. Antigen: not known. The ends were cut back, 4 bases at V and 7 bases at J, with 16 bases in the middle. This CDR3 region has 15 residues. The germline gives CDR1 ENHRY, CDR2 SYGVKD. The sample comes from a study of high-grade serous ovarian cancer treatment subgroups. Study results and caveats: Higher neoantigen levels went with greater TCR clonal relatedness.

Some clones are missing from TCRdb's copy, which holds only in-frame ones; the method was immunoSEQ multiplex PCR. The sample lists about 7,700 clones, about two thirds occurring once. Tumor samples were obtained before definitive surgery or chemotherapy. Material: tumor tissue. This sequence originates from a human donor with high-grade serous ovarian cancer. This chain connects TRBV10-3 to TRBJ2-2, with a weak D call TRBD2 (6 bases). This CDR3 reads CAISATSTYVGELFF. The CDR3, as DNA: TGTGCCATCAGTGCGACTAGTACTTATGTCGGGGAGCTGTTTTTT.